Following are 32 T cell receptor beta chains from one sample sequenced in a study of human T cells and chemical hapten exposure. Described time point: pre-sensitization, week 0. The treatment is: therapeutic diphenylcyclopropenone sensitization with weekly scalp DPC. TCRdb re-called the RACE reads through MiXCR, storing one row per CDR3 protein. Of more than 250,000 distinct CDR3 sequences listed, about 8.1% were seen once; the top ten hold approximately 2.3%. The source was whole blood, collected in connection with sensitization to the hapten diphenylcyclopropenone (DPC). These receptors originate from a woman between 40 and 55 years old with alopecia areata. Some clones in this sample may be carry-over from other donors' samples.

This clonotype showed up many times. The rearrangement joins TRBV29-1 to TRBJ1-4; D is possibly TRBD1 (6 bases). The V gene lost 4 bases and the J gene lost 4 bases, with 13 bases spanning the gap. This CDR3 contains 14 residues. CDR1 is SQVTM, CDR2 ANQGSEA, per germline. CDR3 residues: CSVVLGADNEKLFF. The CDR3 DNA reads as TGCAGCGTTGTGTTGGGGGCGGATAATGAAAAACTGTTTTTT.

This chain joins TRBV7-9 and TRBJ1-6; D remains ambiguous. Germline V CDR1 and CDR2: SEHNR, FQNEAQ (reference sequence). Deletions cut 8 bases from V and 5 bases from J, with 13 bases between. CDR3 size: 14 residues. The CDR3 is CASGKDLNNSPLHF. The CDR3 bases are TGTGCCAGCGGGAAGGACCTGAATAATTCACCCCTCCACTTT. Complete variable domain (other parts from reference TRBV7-9 and TRBJ1-6): DTGVSQNPRHKITKRGQNVTFRCDPISEHNRLYWYRQTLGQGPEFLTYFQNEAQLEKSRLLSDRFSAERPKGSFSTLEIQRTEQGDSAMYLCASGKDLNNSPLHFGNGTRLTVT.

This clonotype was picked up many times. The genes are TRBV7-9 and TRBJ2-7; 10 nucleotides line up with TRBD1. The germline V gene encodes CDR1 SEHNR and CDR2 FQNEAQ (reference sequence). This CDR3 comprises 13 residues. Losses at the gene ends were 1 base for V and 7 bases for J; bases not matched to a gene: 1. CDR3 amino acids: CASSLGTGGEQYF. The CDR3 DNA reads TGTGCCAGCAGCTTAGGGACAGGGGGAGAGCAGTACTTC.

The chain links TRBV23-1 to TRBJ1-5; TRBD1 aligns across 8 bases. TRBV23-1 is noted as an ORF with a role that remains uncertain. The CDR3 loop spans 16 amino acids. V was clipped by 6 bases and J by 0 bases; unmatched bases: 7. The CDR3 sequence is CASSPQGDYSNQPQHF. The DNA of the CDR3 is TGCGCCAGCAGCCCACAGGGGGATTATAGCAATCAGCCCCAGCATTTT.

There are many counts of this clonotype. This chain connects TRBV18 to TRBJ2-6; 8 bases fit TRBD1. CDR3 size: 17 residues. Germline trimming cut 3 bases from V and 4 bases from J; bases unmatched to any gene: 8. Per the germline V gene, CDR1 is KGHSH and CDR2 is LQKENI. The CDR3 DNA reads TGTGCCAGCTCACCCGGGACAGGAATAAGAGGGGCCAACGTCCTGACTTTC. It translates to CASSPGTGIRGANVLTF.

The chain combines TRBV20-1 with TRBJ1-5; D is unclear. The germline V and J ends were trimmed by 0 bases and 7 bases, with 10 bases remaining between them. The CDR3 has 13 amino acids. Germline V gene sequence: CDR1 DFQATT, CDR2 SNEGSKA (reference sequence). This CDR3 is CSARDSGDQPQHF. DNA of the CDR3: TGCAGTGCTAGAGATTCGGGAGACCAGCCCCAGCATTTT.

The chain has TRBV4-2 and TRBJ2-3; D gene uncertain. CDR1 is LGHNA, CDR2 YNFKEQ, per germline. The CDR3 is 14 amino acids. V was clipped by 6 bases and J by 2 bases, with 12 bases between them. The CDR3 nucleotides are TGTGCCAGCAGGGACGCCGCTTACACAGATACGCAGTATTTT. Its translation: CASRDAAYTDTQYF.

This clonotype showed up just a few times. The rearrangement uses TRBV7-2 and TRBJ2-3, with D perhaps TRBD2 (6 bases). Germline assignment: CDR1 SGHTA and CDR2 FQGNSA. The CDR3 is 16 residues long. Trimming removed 5 bases at V and 2 bases at J, with 17 bases between. CDR3 in amino acids: CASSRSMSGLTDTQYF. CDR3 nucleotides: TGTGCCAGCAGCAGGTCCATGAGCGGGCTCACAGATACGCAGTATTTT. The full variable domain, with the rest looked up from reference TRBV7-2 and TRBJ2-3, is GAGVSQSPSNKVTEKGKDVELRCDPISGHTALYWYRQSLGQGLEFLIYFQGNSAPDKSGLPSDRFSAERTGGSVSTLTIQRTQQEDSAVYLCASSRSMSGLTDTQYFGPGTRLTVL.

The V and J genes are TRBV6-1 and TRBJ2-1, with D possibly matching TRBD1 (6 bases). V dropped 4 bases and J dropped 4 bases, with 14 bases sitting between them. This CDR3 is 15 amino acids long. Germline-derived CDR1 and CDR2 are MNHNS and SASEGT. The CDR3 protein is CASSVIRGVYNEQFF. The CDR3, as DNA: TGTGCCAGCAGTGTAATCAGGGGAGTTTACAATGAGCAGTTCTTC.

V usage is TRBV7-2 and J usage is TRBJ1-4; a weak D match, TRBD1 (6 bases). The V end lost 0 bases, the J end lost 5 bases, and 7 bases lay between the germline ends. Germline values: CDR1 SGHTA, CDR2 FQGNSA. This CDR3 region has 14 residues. Written as DNA, the CDR3 is TGTGCCAGCAGCTTAGCGGGGGCAAATGAAAAACTGTTTTTT. It encodes CASSLAGANEKLFF. The full variable domain, with the rest looked up from reference TRBV7-2 and TRBJ1-4, is GAGVSQSPSNKVTEKGKDVELRCDPISGHTALYWYRQSLGQGLEFLIYFQGNSAPDKSGLPSDRFSAERTGGSVSTLTIQRTQQEDSAVYLCASSLAGANEKLFFGSGTQLSVL.

This clonotype has more than one count but fewer than ten. V gene TRBV29-1 combines with J gene TRBJ2-3; maybe TRBD2 (7 bases). Trimming removed 8 bases from V and 5 bases from J, with 14 bases in between. The germline V gene encodes CDR1 SQVTM and CDR2 ANQGSEA. The CDR3 has 12 residues. For the CDR3, the DNA is TGCAGCTCAAAAGGGGGGGGAGATACGCAGTATTTT. Translating gives CSSKGGGDTQYF.

This clonotype showed up just a few times. The CDR3, as DNA: TGCAGTGCCCAAAGGACCCTGAACACTGAAGCTTTCTTT. It translates to CSAQRTLNTEAFF. The J gene is TRBJ1-1, the V gene TRBV20-1, with D unresolved. This CDR3 comprises 13 residues. V lost 6 bases to trimming and J lost 0 bases, with 11 bases between them. Germline V gene data show CDR1 as DFQATT and CDR2 as SNEGSKA (reference sequence).

This rearrangement joins TRBV30 to TRBJ1-5, with D possibly matching TRBD1 (5 bases). This CDR3 has 13 amino acids. V shed 4 bases and J shed 10 bases, with 17 bases lying between them. Germline-derived CDR1 and CDR2 are GTSNPN and SVGIG (reference sequence). CDR3 protein: CAWNSGLGDPQHF. The CDR3 DNA reads TGTGCCTGGAACTCGGGTCTGGGGGATCCCCAGCATTTT.

This clonotype has a count of ten or more. The genes are TRBV10-2 and TRBJ2-1; 10 bases fit TRBD2. The CDR3 extends over 17 amino acids. In germline, CDR1 is WSHSY, CDR2 SAAADI. V lost 3 bases, J lost 2 bases, and 7 bases stayed unmatched. In DNA, the CDR3 is TGCGCCAGCAGTGACCCCATTAGCGGGAGGACCTACAATGAGCAGTTCTTC. The encoded protein is CASSDPISGRTYNEQFF.

This clonotype was observed a few times. This chain connects TRBV5-1 to TRBJ1-2; 8 bases are shared with TRBD1. This CDR3 is 11 amino acids long. V lost 7 bases, J lost 8 bases, and 4 bases stayed unmatched. Germline assignment: CDR1 SGHRS and CDR2 YFSETQ. The CDR3 DNA follows: TGCGCCAGCGGACAGGGATACGGCTACACCTTC. This gives the protein CASGQGYGYTF.

The chain recombines TRBV28 with TRBJ2-7; D possibly uses TRBD1 or TRBD2 (5 bases each). CDR1 and CDR2 from the germline V gene are MDHEN and SYDVKM. Trimming pared 6 bases from V and 8 bases from J, leaving 26 bases between. CDR3 length: 16 amino acids. The CDR3 region has the DNA TGTGCCAGCAGCCTGTTAATATTCCGGGACCTAATAAAGCAGTACTTC. It translates to CASSLLIFRDLIKQYF.

This chain uses TRBV16 with TRBJ1-2, with D possibly matching TRBD1 (6 bases). The CDR3 loop spans 13 amino acids. The V and J ends lost 6 bases and 2 bases respectively, with 10 bases between them. CDR1 and CDR2 from the germline V gene are KGHSY and FQNENV. The CDR3 sequence is CASSRTANYGYTF. The CDR3 region has the DNA TGTGCCAGCAGTCGGACAGCGAACTATGGCTACACCTTC.

The chain is built from TRBV6-2 or TRBV6-3 and TRBJ2-3; weak D call: TRBD2 (7 bases). The length of the CDR3 is 14 residues. V lost 7 bases and J lost 4, with 15 bases in between. In germline, CDR1 is MNHEY, CDR2 SVGEGT. CDR3 nucleotides: TGTGCCAGCACCAGGGGACTACCAGCAGATACGCAGTATTTT. This translates into CASTRGLPADTQYF.

The rearrangement uses TRBV2 and TRBJ2-2, with TRBD1 matching over 9 bases. This CDR3 spans 14 amino acids. Germline V gives CDR1 SNHLY, CDR2 FYNNEI. V gave up 7 bases and J gave up 5 bases; unmatched junction bases: 5. The CDR3 region is CASNTGTGTGELFF. The CDR3 DNA reads as TGTGCCAGCAACACCGGGACAGGGACCGGGGAGCTGTTTTTT.

V is TRBV4-1 and J is TRBJ2-3; a possible D gene is TRBD2 (5 bases). V was trimmed by 0 bases and J by 0 bases, leaving 7 bases between them. This CDR3 is 15 amino acids long. CDR1 is MGHRA and CDR2 is YSYEKL in the germline V gene. For the CDR3, the DNA is TGCGCCAGCAGCCAAGACGGGGATAGCACAGATACGCAGTATTTT. This codes for CASSQDGDSTDTQYF.

This clonotype was counted ten times or more. The V and J genes are TRBV7-2 and TRBJ2-2; D possibly corresponds to TRBD2 (6 bases). CDR1 and CDR2 (germline): SGHTA, FQGNSA. V was pared by 1 base and J by 4 bases, with 13 bases between. CDR3 length: 16 amino acids. This CDR3 reads CASSLDPGSGTGELFF. CDR3 bases: TGTGCCAGCAGCTTAGATCCTGGTAGCGGCACCGGGGAGCTGTTTTTT.

In its sample, this clonotype was seen a few times. The chain combines TRBV29-1 with TRBJ2-3, with D possibly being TRBD1 or TRBD2 (5 bases each). V was cut by 8 bases and J by 5 bases, with 14 bases left in between. The CDR3 is 12 residues long. Germline CDR1 SQVTM, CDR2 ANQGSEA. The CDR3 DNA is TGCAGCTCCCCGGGGCCGAAAGATACGCAGTATTTT. This sequence encodes CSSPGPKDTQYF.

This clonotype has a handful of counts. This chain links TRBV2 with TRBJ2-7; D unclear. The length of the CDR3 is 15 residues. Germline assignment: CDR1 SNHLY and CDR2 FYNNEI. V was shortened by 0 bases and J by 1 base, with 10 bases between the two germline ends. CDR3: CASSEAGAVSYEQYF. CDR3 bases: TGTGCCAGCAGTGAAGCGGGCGCAGTATCCTACGAGCAGTACTTC.

This clonotype was observed at least ten times. This chain uses TRBV6-2 or TRBV6-3 with TRBJ2-7; tentative D call: TRBD2 (6 bases). Germline assignment: CDR1 MNHEY and CDR2 SVGEGT. This CDR3 has 13 amino acids. Trimming pared 3 bases from V and 1 base from J, leaving 7 bases between. The CDR3 DNA is TGTGCCAGCAGTTATCGGGGGTCCTACGAGCAGTACTTC. Translating it yields CASSYRGSYEQYF.

The chain carries TRBV6-5 and TRBJ1-3; weak D call: TRBD1 (5 bases). The CDR3 contains 15 residues. CDR1 is MNHEY, CDR2 SVGAGI, per germline. V was shortened by 5 bases and J by 4 bases, with 15 bases between the two germline ends. CDR3 amino acids: CASSRQEGSGNTIYF. In DNA form, the CDR3 reads TGTGCCAGCAGTCGCCAAGAGGGGAGCGGAAACACCATATATTTT.

The chain employs TRBV12-3 or TRBV12-4 and TRBJ2-2; D is unresolved. Deletions cut 6 bases from V and 2 bases from J, with 13 bases between. The CDR3 is 15 residues long. The CDR3 protein is CASSPGPLNTGELFF. The CDR3 bases are TGTGCCAGCAGCCCGGGCCCACTTAACACCGGGGAGCTGTTTTTT.

This clonotype was detected a few times. This sequence joins TRBV2 and TRBJ2-2, with D possibly being TRBD2 (6 bases). This CDR3 is 14 amino acids long. Looked up from germline, CDR1 is SNHLY and CDR2 is FYNNEI. The V end was cut by 8 bases, the J end by 6 bases, with 16 bases between. The CDR3, as DNA: TGTGCCAGCGGTCGGGAGAGGAGCCCCGGGGAGCTGTTTTTT. It codes for CASGRERSPGELFF. The full variable domain, its missing parts supplied by reference TRBV2 and TRBJ2-2, is EPEVTQTPSHQVTQMGQEVILRCVPISNHLYFYWYRQILGQKVEFLVSFYNNEISEKSEIFDDQFSVERPDGSNFTLKIRSTKLEDSAMYFCASGRERSPGELFFGEGSRLTVL.

The table lists this clonotype with a few counts. The chain recombines TRBV12-3 or TRBV12-4 with TRBJ2-2; D may be TRBD1 (7 bases). V lost 7 bases to trimming and J lost 7 bases, with 16 bases between them. The CDR3 runs to 14 residues. CDR3 sequence: CASTPQGGVGELFF. The CDR3 nucleotides read TGTGCCAGCACCCCGCAGGGGGGAGTCGGGGAGCTGTTTTTT.

This clonotype was counted at least ten times. The V gene is TRBV6-5, the J gene TRBJ1-2; tentatively, D is TRBD1 (5 bases). Trimming removed 5 bases at V and 4 bases at J, with 14 bases between. The CDR3 contains 14 residues. Germline CDR1 is MNHEY and CDR2 is SVGAGI. In DNA form, the CDR3 reads TGTGCCAGCAGTCCCGGGGAGGGGCGCTATGGCTACACCTTC. Encoded protein: CASSPGEGRYGYTF.

The chain employs TRBV7-2 and TRBJ2-1, with 9 bases aligning to TRBD2. In germline, CDR1 is SGHTA, CDR2 FQGNSA. The length of the CDR3 is 16 residues. V shed 5 bases, J shed 7 bases, and the junction held 12 bases outside the gene matches. CDR3 DNA: TGTGCCAGCAGCACCCACCCGGGACTAGCTGGTAATGAGCAGTTCTTC. Encoded protein: CASSTHPGLAGNEQFF.

This clonotype was picked up a small number of times. The chain has TRBV7-2 and TRBJ1-4; TRBD1 is a possible D gene (5 bases). Germline CDR1 and CDR2: SGHTA and FQGNSA. The CDR3 consists of 14 residues. V was clipped by 3 bases and J by 8 bases, with 13 bases between them. The CDR3 bases are TGTGCCAGCAGCTTGTACCAGGGTGGAGAAAAACTGTTTTTT. It yields the protein CASSLYQGGEKLFF.

This clonotype has just a few counts. The chain carries TRBV27 and TRBJ2-1; D is uncertain. V was cut by 5 bases and J by 5 bases, with 13 bases left in between. CDR3 length: 14 amino acids. The germline V gene encodes CDR1 MNHEY and CDR2 SMNVEV (reference sequence). CDR3 in amino acids: CASSPLQYNNEQFF. The CDR3 DNA is TGTGCCAGCAGTCCGCTTCAGTACAACAATGAGCAGTTCTTC.